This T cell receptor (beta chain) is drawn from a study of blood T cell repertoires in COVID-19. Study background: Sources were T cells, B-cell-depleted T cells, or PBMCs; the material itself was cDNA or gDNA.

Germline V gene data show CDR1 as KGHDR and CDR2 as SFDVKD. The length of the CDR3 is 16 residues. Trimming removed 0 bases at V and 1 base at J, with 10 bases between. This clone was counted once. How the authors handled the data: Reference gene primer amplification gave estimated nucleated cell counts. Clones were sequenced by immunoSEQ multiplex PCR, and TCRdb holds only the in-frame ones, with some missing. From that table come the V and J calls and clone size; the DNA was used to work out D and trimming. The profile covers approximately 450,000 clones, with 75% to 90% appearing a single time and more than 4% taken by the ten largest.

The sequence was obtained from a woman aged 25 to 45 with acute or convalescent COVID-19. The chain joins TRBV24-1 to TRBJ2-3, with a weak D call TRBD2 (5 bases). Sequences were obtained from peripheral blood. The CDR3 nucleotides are TGTGCCACCAGTGATTTGCGGGATCCCGGCACAGATACGCAGTATTTT. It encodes CATSDLRDPGTDTQYF.